These 28 T cell receptor beta chains came from one sample sequenced in a study of cytomegalovirus exposure and HLA in healthy donors. A multiplex PCR was run with 60 Vbeta primers and 13 Jbeta primers. Here immunoSEQ multiplex PCR was the method, and the copy in TCRdb shows in-frame clones only, minus some. The sample lists some 130,000 clones; approximately 85% were seen once. What was sequenced was PBMCs. Receptors originate from a woman in her forties or fifties in good health and CMV-seropositive.

This chain uses TRBV20-1 with TRBJ2-4; D not resolved. Trimming removed 3 bases at V and 6 bases at J, with 6 bases between. Per germline, CDR1 DFQATT and CDR2 SNEGSKA (reference sequence). There are 11 residues in the CDR3. The CDR3 here is CSASRGNIQYF. DNA of the CDR3: TGCAGTGCTAGTCGCGGAAACATTCAGTACTTC.

The chain is built from TRBV5-1 and TRBJ2-1; TRBD2 agrees at 11 bases. Germline CDR1 is SGHRS and CDR2 is YFSETQ. Trimming took 0 bases from V and 0 from J; bases not matched to a gene: 8. The CDR3 covers 19 residues. The CDR3 DNA is TGCGCCAGCAGCTTGGTAGGTAGCGGGAGGGAGGACTCCTACAATGAGCAGTTCTTC. It specifies CASSLVGSGREDSYNEQFF.

The rearrangement links TRBV27 to TRBJ2-1, with TRBD1 identical over 8 bases. Trimming cost V 3 bases and J 7 bases; bases outside gene matches: 2. CDR1 and CDR2 (germline): MNHEY, SMNVEV (reference sequence). There are 13 residues in the CDR3. The CDR3 sequence is CASSLDRANEQFF. DNA for the CDR3: TGTGCCAGCAGTTTGGACAGGGCGAATGAGCAGTTCTTC.

The genes are TRBV5-1 and TRBJ2-1, with D possibly TRBD2 on 6 matching bases. Per the germline V gene, CDR1 is SGHRS and CDR2 is YFSETQ. Trimming stripped 1 base from V and 3 bases from J, with 8 bases between. The CDR3 runs to 14 residues. CDR3 DNA sequence: TGCGCCAGCAGCTTGACTAGCAGCTACAATGAGCAGTTCTTC. The encoded protein is CASSLTSSYNEQFF.

The chain is built from TRBV6-1 and TRBJ2-3; D is possibly TRBD1 (5 bases). Trimming removed 2 bases from V and 5 bases from J, with 11 bases in between. This CDR3 comprises 14 residues. The germline V gene encodes CDR1 MNHNS and CDR2 SASEGT. CDR3 in DNA: TGTGCCAGCAGTGAAAATGGGGCCGAAGATACGCAGTATTTT. Its protein product is CASSENGAEDTQYF.

The V gene is TRBV6-5, the J gene TRBJ1-2, with D perhaps matching TRBD1 (6 bases). V was pared by 4 bases and J by 4 bases, with 13 bases between. CDR3 length: 14 amino acids. Per germline, CDR1 MNHEY and CDR2 SVGAGI. The CDR3 reads CASSSSGTPYGYTF. The CDR3 DNA is TGTGCCAGCAGTTCCTCCGGGACACCCTATGGCTACACCTTC.

The V call is TRBV6-1, the J call TRBJ2-7, with D possibly TRBD2 on 5 matching bases. Germline values: CDR1 MNHNS, CDR2 SASEGT. V was shortened by 3 bases and J by 3 bases, with 12 bases between the two germline ends. CDR3 length: 14 residues. CDR3 coding DNA: TGTGCCAGCAGTGAGGGCGCCGACTACTACGAGCAGTACTTC. It translates to CASSEGADYYEQYF.

The chain recombines TRBV30 with TRBJ1-2, with 9 bases aligning to TRBD1. This CDR3 contains 15 residues. V shed 4 bases, J shed 1 base, and the junction held 7 bases outside the gene matches. Germline CDR1 reads GTSNPN; CDR2 reads SVGIG (reference sequence). The DNA for the CDR3 is TGTGCCTGGACCCTGGGACAGGGCATTAACTATGGCTACACCTTC. Its translation is CAWTLGQGINYGYTF.

This chain links TRBV21-1 with TRBJ2-7; the table's D call, TRBD1, has no DNA check behind it. TRBV21-1 is assigned pseudogene status. This CDR3 is built from 13 residues. CDR3 in amino acids: CASSKSIHYEQYF. CDR3 sequence (DNA): TGTGCCAGCAGCAAATCAATTCACTACGAGCAGTACTTC.

This rearrangement joins TRBV27 to TRBJ2-7, with a tentative D call TRBD1 (5 bases). The CDR3 length is 15 residues. Germline-derived CDR1 and CDR2 are MNHEY and SMNVEV (reference sequence). V lost 4 bases and J 7 bases, leaving 20 bases between the germline ends. Written as DNA, the CDR3 is TGTGCCAGCAGTTCCTTAGGGGATTTCACGAGGGAGCAGTACTTC. It translates to CASSSLGDFTREQYF.

The V call is TRBV4-1, the J call TRBJ2-5, with 8 bases aligning to TRBD1. From germline, CDR1 is MGHRA and CDR2 YSYEKL. The CDR3 runs 14 residues. J lost 4 bases, V lost 2 bases, and 3 bases had no gene match. The CDR3 sequence: CASSQLGQGETQYF. In nucleotides, the CDR3 is TGCGCCAGCAGCCAACTCGGACAGGGAGAGACCCAGTACTTC.

This clone is a singleton in its sample. V usage is TRBV9 and J usage is TRBJ2-3, with a tentative D call TRBD1 (6 bases). V dropped 4 bases and J dropped 0 bases, with 9 bases sitting between them. This CDR3 region has 14 residues. Germline CDR1 and CDR2: SGDLS and YYNGEE. CDR3 amino acids: CASSPRGSTDTQYF. Written as DNA, the CDR3 is TGTGCCAGCAGCCCCAGGGGCAGCACAGATACGCAGTATTTT.

This clone has a single count. The chain couples TRBV13 to TRBJ2-2; 8 positions agree with TRBD1. The CDR3 is made up of 15 amino acids. CDR1 and CDR2 (germline): PRHDT, FYEKMQ (reference sequence). The ends lost 4 bases at V and 6 bases at J; junction bases unmatched: 7. The CDR3 sequence is CASSSAGGFPGELFF. The CDR3 DNA reads as TGTGCCAGCAGCTCCGCAGGGGGCTTTCCCGGGGAGCTGTTTTTT.

CDR3 sequence reads: CASSLAEALFYEQYF. The CDR3 DNA is TGCGCCAGCAGCTTGGCCGAAGCACTCTTCTACGAGCAGTACTTC. The chain joins TRBV5-1 to TRBJ2-7; D unresolved. In germline, CDR1 is SGHRS, CDR2 YFSETQ. Trimming removed 0 bases at V and 3 bases at J, with 13 bases between. The CDR3 runs 15 residues.

This clone occurred a few times. The chain has TRBV27 and TRBJ1-4; the match to TRBD1 covers 7 bases. The junction had 9 bases not matched to a gene; V was cut back by 6 bases and J by 5 bases. The CDR3 covers 15 residues. The germline V gene has CDR1 MNHEY and CDR2 SMNVEV (reference sequence). CDR3 protein: CASRPDRVRNEKLFF. The CDR3, as DNA: TGTGCCAGCAGACCCGACAGGGTCCGGAATGAAAAACTGTTTTTT. Full variable domain (outside the CDR3, taken from reference TRBV27 and TRBJ1-4): EAQVTQNPRYLITVTGKKLTVTCSQNMNHEYMSWYRQDPGLGLRQIYYSMNVEVTDKGDVPEGYKVSRKEKRNFPLILESPSPNQTSLYFCASRPDRVRNEKLFFGSGTQLSVL.

The chain is built from TRBV5-7 and TRBJ1-2; 10 bases line up with TRBD1. TRBV5-7 is annotated as an ORF whose role is uncertain. Trimming at V came to 5 bases and at J to 4 bases, leaving 5 bases not matched to a gene. CDR3 length: 14 residues. CDR3: CASSFRDRGYGYTF. CDR3 DNA: TGTGCCAGCAGTTTCCGGGACAGGGGCTATGGCTACACCTTC.

V and J are TRBV2 and TRBJ1-4; the match to TRBD1 covers 7 bases. There are 13 residues in the CDR3. Germline assignment: CDR1 SNHLY and CDR2 FYNNEI. With 6 bases clipped from V and 8 bases from J, the junction kept 6 bases outside the gene matches. Here the CDR3 DNA reads TGTGCCAGCAGAGGGACAGAGAGGGAAAAACTGTTTTTT. Its translation is CASRGTEREKLFF.

The chain recombines TRBV19 with TRBJ2-3, with TRBD2 matching over 12 bases. The CDR3 has 16 residues. Germline assignment: CDR1 LNHDA and CDR2 SQIVND (reference sequence). J gave up 4 bases and V 6 bases, and 8 bases lay outside the gene matches. The CDR3 sequence: CASSHLAGGPPDTQYF. The CDR3, as DNA: TGTGCCAGTAGCCACCTAGCGGGGGGGCCCCCAGATACGCAGTATTTT. The variable domain in full, with the rest retrieved from reference TRBV19 and TRBJ2-3, is DGGITQSPKYLFRKEGQNVTLSCEQNLNHDAMYWYRQDPGQGLRLIYYSQIVNDFQKGDIAEGYSVSREKKESFPLTVTSAQKNPTAFYLCASSHLAGGPPDTQYFGPGTRLTVL.

A few counts support this clone. J is TRBJ1-1 and V is TRBV19; 12 bases align to TRBD1. The germline V gene encodes CDR1 LNHDA and CDR2 SQIVND (reference sequence). This CDR3 has 16 amino acids. Trimming at V came to 5 bases and at J to 4 bases, leaving 8 bases not matched to a gene. CDR3 sequence reads: CASSPRDRGPSTEAFF. The CDR3 DNA reads as TGTGCCAGTAGTCCCCGGGACAGGGGGCCAAGCACTGAAGCTTTCTTT. The whole variable domain, remainder taken from reference TRBV19 and TRBJ1-1, is DGGITQSPKYLFRKEGQNVTLSCEQNLNHDAMYWYRQDPGQGLRLIYYSQIVNDFQKGDIAEGYSVSREKKESFPLTVTSAQKNPTAFYLCASSPRDRGPSTEAFFGQGTRLTVV.

V usage is TRBV5-4 and J usage is TRBJ1-6; TRBD1 agrees at 7 bases. After removal of 4 bases from V and 8 bases from J, the junction contained 9 bases not matched to a gene. CDR3 length: 15 residues. Germline loops: CDR1 SGHNT, CDR2 YYREEE (reference sequence). CDR3 loop: CASSQTGQVYSPLHF. In nucleotides, the CDR3 is TGTGCCAGCAGCCAGACTGGACAGGTTTATTCACCCCTCCACTTT.

This clone was observed a few times. The rearrangement links TRBV19 to TRBJ2-2; TRBD2 agrees at 10 bases. Germline assignment: CDR1 LNHDA and CDR2 SQIVND (reference sequence). The CDR3 covers 16 residues. J lost 0 bases, V lost 4 bases, and 2 bases had no gene match. CDR3 loop: CASSKAGGANTGELFF. DNA of the CDR3: TGTGCCAGTAGTAAAGCGGGGGGGGCGAACACCGGGGAGCTGTTTTTT.

This chain links TRBV19 with TRBJ1-1; 8 positions agree with TRBD1. The V segment lost 6 bases and the J segment 0 bases; nucleotides outside the gene matches: 3. CDR3 length: 14 amino acids. CDR1 LNHDA and CDR2 SQIVND come from the germline V gene (reference sequence). As DNA, the CDR3 is TGTGCCAGTAGCAGGGACAGGATGAACACTGAAGCTTTCTTT. It yields the protein CASSRDRMNTEAFF.

This rearrangement joins TRBV11-2 to TRBJ2-7; D ambiguous. The CDR3 is made up of 15 amino acids. V was clipped by 8 bases and J by 3 bases, with 20 bases between them. CDR1 and CDR2 (germline): SGHAT, FQNNGV. CDR3 sequence reads: CASRKYPSALYEQYF. CDR3 DNA sequence: TGTGCCAGCCGAAAATACCCTTCCGCGCTCTACGAGCAGTACTTC. Variable domain in full (rest from reference TRBV11-2 and TRBJ2-7): EAGVAQSPRYKIIEKRQSVAFWCNPISGHATLYWYQQILGQGPKLLIQFQNNGVVDDSQLPKDRFSAERLKGVDSTLKIQPAKLEDSAVYLCASRKYPSALYEQYFGPGTRLTVT.

This clone was picked up a small number of times. This chain connects TRBV28 to TRBJ2-5, with D tentatively TRBD1 (6 bases). The V and J ends lost 3 bases and 7 bases respectively, with 9 bases between them. The CDR3 loop spans 12 amino acids. CDR1 and CDR2 (germline): MDHEN, SYDVKM. This CDR3 is CASSFPRGTQYF. The CDR3 DNA sequence: TGTGCCAGCAGTTTCCCCAGGGGGACCCAGTACTTC.

The V and J genes are TRBV2 and TRBJ1-2, with 10 bases that match TRBD1. Per the germline V gene, CDR1 is SNHLY and CDR2 is FYNNEI. V shed 6 bases, J shed 2 bases, and the junction held 12 bases outside the gene matches. The CDR3 is 17 residues long. The CDR3 sequence is CASSSFGTGVANYGYTF. The CDR3 DNA reads as TGTGCCAGCAGCTCTTTCGGGACAGGGGTTGCGAACTATGGCTACACCTTC.

This clone was observed a single time. The chain links TRBV5-5 to TRBJ2-3, with D possibly matching TRBD2 (6 bases). CDR3 length equals 16 residues. Germline V gene lookup returns CDR1 SGHKS and CDR2 YYEKEE (reference sequence). Between the trimmed V and J ends, which lost 0 bases and 6 bases, there was a span of 17 bases. CDR3 loop: CASSLVRASAGDTQYF. CDR3 coding DNA: TGTGCCAGCAGCTTGGTGAGGGCTAGCGCAGGGGATACGCAGTATTTT. Filled out from reference TRBV5-5 and TRBJ2-3, the complete variable domain reads DAGVTQSPTHLIKTRGQQVTLRCSPISGHKSVSWYQQVLGQGPQFIFQYYEKEERGRGNFPDRFSARQFPNYSSELNVNALLLGDSALYLCASSLVRASAGDTQYFGPGTRLTVL.

The rearrangement links TRBV2 to TRBJ2-1, with 9 bases identical to TRBD2. Germline CDR1 SNHLY, CDR2 FYNNEI. V lost 7 bases, J lost 9 bases, and 13 bases stayed unmatched. CDR3 length equals 15 residues. CDR3 protein: CASIGAGGPKAEQFF. CDR3 DNA: TGTGCCAGCATCGGGGCGGGAGGGCCTAAGGCTGAGCAGTTCTTC.

This clone was detected many times. V gene TRBV6-1 combines with J gene TRBJ2-7; 12 bases line up with TRBD1. Unmatched junction bases numbered 1, after V lost 2 bases and J lost 2 bases. The germline V gene has CDR1 MNHNS and CDR2 SASEGT. The CDR3 is 15 residues long. This CDR3 reads CASSEWDRGPYEQYF. The CDR3 DNA sequence: TGTGCCAGCAGTGAATGGGACAGGGGGCCCTACGAGCAGTACTTC.